This T cell receptor (beta chain) was identified during a study of T cells in Graves' hyperthyroidism and ophthalmopathy. In this sample, this clonotype turned up a few times. TCR beta CDR3 regions were amplified from RNA. The study used the HTBI primer set for a first-round RT-PCR of the TCR CDR3. TCRdb reanalysed the multiplex PCR reads using MiXCR and keeps one entry per CDR3 protein. The table records 300,000 to 450,000 distinct CDR3 sequences, about 14% of them present only once. This CDR3 comprises 17 residues. Germline trimming cut 5 bases from V and 6 bases from J; bases unmatched to any gene: 14. CDR1 is MNHNS and CDR2 is SASEGT in the germline V gene.

This receptor was identified in a woman aged 55-69 years with Graves' hyperthyroidism. This chain uses TRBV6-1 with TRBJ2-7; 12 positions match TRBD2. The sequenced material came from blood. The CDR3 reads CASSWPGTGLAGSEQYF. CDR3 nucleotides: TGTGCCAGCAGTTGGCCGGGGACAGGACTAGCGGGAAGCGAGCAGTACTTC.